These T cell receptor beta chains were read from a single sample in a study of blood T cell repertoires in COVID-19. The repertoire was sequenced with immunoSEQ multiplex PCR; TCRdb's copy has only in-frame clones and lacks some. The table has approximately 270,000 clones, about nine tenths seen once. Sequenced: PBMCs or T cells enriched from blood (not recorded which). All receptors come from a middle-aged man who had recovered from COVID-19. The CDR3 runs from the conserved cysteine through the conserved F or W. D genes are given only for firm matches. Clone size, where shown, is once, few, many, or a class for clones that have expanded.

v_gene	d_gene	abundance	j_gene	CDR3aa	CDR3nt
TRBV4-2	-	-	TRBJ2-1	CASSPAGDSYNEQFF	TGTGCCAGCAGCCCCGCCGGTGACTCCTACAATGAGCAGTTCTTC
TRBV7-2	TRBD1	-	TRBJ1-5	CASSIRTGGVGQPQHF	TGTGCCAGCAGCATCAGGACAGGGGGAGTGGGCCAGCCCCAGCATTTT
TRBV9	TRBD1	-	TRBJ2-1	CASSLASGQGFNEQFF	TGTGCCAGCAGCTTAGCGTCGGGACAGGGCTTCAATGAGCAGTTCTTC
TRBV5-1	TRBD1	-	TRBJ2-2	CASSSGQGAIDTGELFF	TGCGCCAGCAGCTCGGGACAGGGGGCAATAGACACCGGGGAGCTGTTTTTT
TRBV28	-	-	TRBJ1-5	CASSWRGNQPQHF	TGTGCCAGCAGTTGGAGGGGCAATCAGCCCCAGCATTTT
TRBV2	TRBD1	once	TRBJ2-2	CASSRGTGRFHQELFF	TGTGCCAGCAGTAGGGGGACAGGGCGGTTTCACCAGGAGCTGTTTTTT
TRBV28	TRBD2	-	TRBJ2-1	CASTPGGAYNEQFF	TGTGCCAGCACCCCGGGAGGAGCCTACAATGAGCAGTTCTTC
TRBV4-2	-	-	TRBJ2-1	CASSQEHPSGLFKSSYNEQFF	TGTGCCAGCAGCCAAGAGCACCCCAGCGGCCTATTCAAGAGCTCCTACAATGAGCAGTTCTTC
TRBV18	TRBD2	-	TRBJ2-1	CASSRRTSGSKVSDEQFF	TGTGCCAGCTCACGCAGGACTAGCGGGAGCAAAGTTTCGGATGAGCAGTTCTTC
TRBV5-1	-	once	TRBJ2-2	CASSLAVRVNTGELFF	TGCGCCAGCAGCTTGGCCGTCAGGGTGAACACCGGGGAGCTGTTTTTT
TRBV18	-	-	TRBJ2-1	CASSPPSRASYNEQFF	TGTGCCAGCTCACCACCGTCCCGCGCGAGTTACAATGAGCAGTTCTTC
TRBV5-5	-	-	TRBJ1-1	CASSFDRSTEAFF	TGTGCCAGCAGTTTTGACAGGAGCACTGAAGCTTTCTTT
TRBV6-2/TRBV6-3	-	once	TRBJ1-3	CASSYSKSRAGNTIYF	TGTGCCAGCAGTTACTCGAAGTCCAGGGCCGGAAACACCATATATTTT
TRBV27	-	-	TRBJ1-6	CASSFQGGYSPLHF	TGTGCCAGCAGTTTTCAGGGAGGGTATTCACCCCTCCACTTT
TRBV6-2/TRBV6-3	-	-	TRBJ1-5	CASSYSPRANQPQHF	TGTGCCAGCAGTTACTCCCCCAGGGCCAATCAGCCCCAGCATTTT
TRBV7-2	TRBD1	many	TRBJ2-2	CASSFRTGRSGELFF	TGTGCCAGCAGCTTCCGGACAGGTCGATCCGGGGAGCTGTTTTTT
TRBV18	TRBD2	-	TRBJ2-7	CASSPGTSGYEQYF	TGTGCCAGCTCACCCGGGACTAGCGGATACGAGCAGTACTTC
TRBV6-5	-	-	TRBJ1-1	CASSYAGNTEAFF	TGTGCCAGCAGTTACGCGGGGAACACTGAAGCTTTCTTT
TRBV28	-	-	TRBJ2-7	CASSPGWLEQYF	TGTGCCAGCAGTCCCGGGTGGCTGGAGCAGTACTTC
TRBV15	TRBD2	-	TRBJ2-7	CATSRGLAGGSYEQYF	TGTGCCACCAGCAGGGGACTAGCGGGAGGGTCCTACGAGCAGTACTTC
TRBV10-3	-	once	TRBJ2-7	CAISQLYTYEQYF	TGTGCCATCAGTCAACTATATACCTACGAGCAGTACTTC
TRBV28	TRBD1	few	TRBJ1-6	CASSLGQPPRYPTF	TGTGCCAGCAGTCTGGGACAGCCGCCCCGATACCCGACTTTT
TRBV7-8	TRBD2	-	TRBJ2-3	CASSSRLAGARDTQYF	TGTGCCAGCAGCTCCAGACTAGCGGGGGCCCGAGATACGCAGTATTTT
TRBV28	TRBD1	-	TRBJ1-2	CASGDRGYGYTF	TGTGCCAGCGGGGACAGGGGCTATGGCTACACCTTC
TRBV5-5	-	-	TRBJ1-5	CASSLIIGSGNQPQHF	TGTGCCAGCAGCTTGATCATCGGTAGCGGCAATCAGCCCCAGCATTTT
TRBV7-9	-	-	TRBJ1-2	CASSFTGGAYGYTF	TGTGCCAGCAGCTTTACGGGGGGCGCCTATGGCTACACCTTC
TRBV10-3	TRBD1	once	TRBJ2-7	CAISPRGLGEQYF	TGTGCCATCAGCCCCAGGGGGCTGGGGGAGCAGTACTTC
TRBV7-9	TRBD2	-	TRBJ2-7	CASSLSGTSASYEQYF	TGTGCCAGCAGCTTATCCGGGACTAGCGCTTCCTACGAGCAGTACTTC
TRBV19	-	-	TRBJ1-1	CASSTALEANTEAFF	TGTGCCAGTAGTACTGCATTAGAGGCGAACACTGAAGCTTTCTTT
TRBV28	-	-	TRBJ1-4	CASSSPRHPEKLFF	TGTGCCAGCAGTTCTCCGCGACATCCTGAAAAACTGTTTTTT
TRBV15	TRBD1	-	TRBJ1-5	CATSRDFQGVTNQPQHF	TGTGCCACCAGCAGAGATTTTCAGGGGGTGACCAATCAGCCCCAGCATTTT
TRBV30	-	once	TRBJ2-4	CAWSVGQGEEAKNIQYF	TGTGCCTGGAGTGTTGGGCAGGGTGAGGAGGCCAAAAACATTCAGTACTTC
TRBV27	TRBD1	-	TRBJ2-7	CASSLYRGQYEQYF	TGTGCCAGCAGTTTATACAGGGGGCAGTACGAGCAGTACTTC
TRBV5-1	-	-	TRBJ2-3	CASSLVRRDTQYF	TGCGCCAGCAGCTTGGTGAGGAGGGATACGCAGTATTTT
TRBV3-1/TRBV3-2	-	-	TRBJ2-1	CASSQDATGDYNEQFF	TGTGCCAGCAGCCAAGATGCGACAGGAGACTACAATGAGCAGTTCTTC
TRBV5-8	-	-	TRBJ2-1	CASSLAAGTYNEQFF	TGTGCCAGCAGCTTGGCGGCGGGAACTTACAATGAGCAGTTCTTC
TRBV6-1	-	-	TRBJ2-7	CASSAGHRAYEQYF	TGTGCCAGCAGTGCCGGACACAGGGCCTACGAGCAGTACTTC
TRBV5-1	-	few	TRBJ1-1	CASGQGNTEAFF	TGCGCCAGCGGGCAGGGCAACACTGAAGCTTTCTTT
TRBV7-4	-	-	TRBJ2-5	CASSLVRSGGPQETQYF	TGTGCCAGCAGCTTGGTAAGGTCCGGGGGGCCCCAAGAGACCCAGTACTTC
TRBV5-1	TRBD2	once	TRBJ2-5	CASSLQLAGGETQYF	TGCGCCAGCAGCTTGCAACTAGCGGGAGGTGAGACCCAGTACTTC
TRBV5-1	TRBD1	-	TRBJ2-4	CASSESGTGGTKNIQYF	TGCGCCAGCAGCGAATCCGGGACAGGGGGAACCAAAAACATTCAGTACTTC
TRBV29-1	TRBD2	few	TRBJ2-1	CSVYLLAGGPYNEQFF	TGCAGCGTCTACCTCTTAGCGGGAGGGCCCTACAATGAGCAGTTCTTC
TRBV2	-	-	TRBJ1-5	CASSQQGSKGNQPQHF	TGTGCCAGCAGCCAACAGGGAAGTAAGGGCAATCAGCCCCAGCATTTT
TRBV6-1	TRBD1	-	TRBJ2-7	CASSVGRGSIVYEQYF	TGTGCCAGCAGTGTTGGCAGGGGGTCGATTGTTTACGAGCAGTACTTC
TRBV18	TRBD1	-	TRBJ2-2	CASSPDRATNTGELFF	TGTGCCAGCTCACCGGACAGGGCCACGAACACCGGGGAGCTGTTTTTT